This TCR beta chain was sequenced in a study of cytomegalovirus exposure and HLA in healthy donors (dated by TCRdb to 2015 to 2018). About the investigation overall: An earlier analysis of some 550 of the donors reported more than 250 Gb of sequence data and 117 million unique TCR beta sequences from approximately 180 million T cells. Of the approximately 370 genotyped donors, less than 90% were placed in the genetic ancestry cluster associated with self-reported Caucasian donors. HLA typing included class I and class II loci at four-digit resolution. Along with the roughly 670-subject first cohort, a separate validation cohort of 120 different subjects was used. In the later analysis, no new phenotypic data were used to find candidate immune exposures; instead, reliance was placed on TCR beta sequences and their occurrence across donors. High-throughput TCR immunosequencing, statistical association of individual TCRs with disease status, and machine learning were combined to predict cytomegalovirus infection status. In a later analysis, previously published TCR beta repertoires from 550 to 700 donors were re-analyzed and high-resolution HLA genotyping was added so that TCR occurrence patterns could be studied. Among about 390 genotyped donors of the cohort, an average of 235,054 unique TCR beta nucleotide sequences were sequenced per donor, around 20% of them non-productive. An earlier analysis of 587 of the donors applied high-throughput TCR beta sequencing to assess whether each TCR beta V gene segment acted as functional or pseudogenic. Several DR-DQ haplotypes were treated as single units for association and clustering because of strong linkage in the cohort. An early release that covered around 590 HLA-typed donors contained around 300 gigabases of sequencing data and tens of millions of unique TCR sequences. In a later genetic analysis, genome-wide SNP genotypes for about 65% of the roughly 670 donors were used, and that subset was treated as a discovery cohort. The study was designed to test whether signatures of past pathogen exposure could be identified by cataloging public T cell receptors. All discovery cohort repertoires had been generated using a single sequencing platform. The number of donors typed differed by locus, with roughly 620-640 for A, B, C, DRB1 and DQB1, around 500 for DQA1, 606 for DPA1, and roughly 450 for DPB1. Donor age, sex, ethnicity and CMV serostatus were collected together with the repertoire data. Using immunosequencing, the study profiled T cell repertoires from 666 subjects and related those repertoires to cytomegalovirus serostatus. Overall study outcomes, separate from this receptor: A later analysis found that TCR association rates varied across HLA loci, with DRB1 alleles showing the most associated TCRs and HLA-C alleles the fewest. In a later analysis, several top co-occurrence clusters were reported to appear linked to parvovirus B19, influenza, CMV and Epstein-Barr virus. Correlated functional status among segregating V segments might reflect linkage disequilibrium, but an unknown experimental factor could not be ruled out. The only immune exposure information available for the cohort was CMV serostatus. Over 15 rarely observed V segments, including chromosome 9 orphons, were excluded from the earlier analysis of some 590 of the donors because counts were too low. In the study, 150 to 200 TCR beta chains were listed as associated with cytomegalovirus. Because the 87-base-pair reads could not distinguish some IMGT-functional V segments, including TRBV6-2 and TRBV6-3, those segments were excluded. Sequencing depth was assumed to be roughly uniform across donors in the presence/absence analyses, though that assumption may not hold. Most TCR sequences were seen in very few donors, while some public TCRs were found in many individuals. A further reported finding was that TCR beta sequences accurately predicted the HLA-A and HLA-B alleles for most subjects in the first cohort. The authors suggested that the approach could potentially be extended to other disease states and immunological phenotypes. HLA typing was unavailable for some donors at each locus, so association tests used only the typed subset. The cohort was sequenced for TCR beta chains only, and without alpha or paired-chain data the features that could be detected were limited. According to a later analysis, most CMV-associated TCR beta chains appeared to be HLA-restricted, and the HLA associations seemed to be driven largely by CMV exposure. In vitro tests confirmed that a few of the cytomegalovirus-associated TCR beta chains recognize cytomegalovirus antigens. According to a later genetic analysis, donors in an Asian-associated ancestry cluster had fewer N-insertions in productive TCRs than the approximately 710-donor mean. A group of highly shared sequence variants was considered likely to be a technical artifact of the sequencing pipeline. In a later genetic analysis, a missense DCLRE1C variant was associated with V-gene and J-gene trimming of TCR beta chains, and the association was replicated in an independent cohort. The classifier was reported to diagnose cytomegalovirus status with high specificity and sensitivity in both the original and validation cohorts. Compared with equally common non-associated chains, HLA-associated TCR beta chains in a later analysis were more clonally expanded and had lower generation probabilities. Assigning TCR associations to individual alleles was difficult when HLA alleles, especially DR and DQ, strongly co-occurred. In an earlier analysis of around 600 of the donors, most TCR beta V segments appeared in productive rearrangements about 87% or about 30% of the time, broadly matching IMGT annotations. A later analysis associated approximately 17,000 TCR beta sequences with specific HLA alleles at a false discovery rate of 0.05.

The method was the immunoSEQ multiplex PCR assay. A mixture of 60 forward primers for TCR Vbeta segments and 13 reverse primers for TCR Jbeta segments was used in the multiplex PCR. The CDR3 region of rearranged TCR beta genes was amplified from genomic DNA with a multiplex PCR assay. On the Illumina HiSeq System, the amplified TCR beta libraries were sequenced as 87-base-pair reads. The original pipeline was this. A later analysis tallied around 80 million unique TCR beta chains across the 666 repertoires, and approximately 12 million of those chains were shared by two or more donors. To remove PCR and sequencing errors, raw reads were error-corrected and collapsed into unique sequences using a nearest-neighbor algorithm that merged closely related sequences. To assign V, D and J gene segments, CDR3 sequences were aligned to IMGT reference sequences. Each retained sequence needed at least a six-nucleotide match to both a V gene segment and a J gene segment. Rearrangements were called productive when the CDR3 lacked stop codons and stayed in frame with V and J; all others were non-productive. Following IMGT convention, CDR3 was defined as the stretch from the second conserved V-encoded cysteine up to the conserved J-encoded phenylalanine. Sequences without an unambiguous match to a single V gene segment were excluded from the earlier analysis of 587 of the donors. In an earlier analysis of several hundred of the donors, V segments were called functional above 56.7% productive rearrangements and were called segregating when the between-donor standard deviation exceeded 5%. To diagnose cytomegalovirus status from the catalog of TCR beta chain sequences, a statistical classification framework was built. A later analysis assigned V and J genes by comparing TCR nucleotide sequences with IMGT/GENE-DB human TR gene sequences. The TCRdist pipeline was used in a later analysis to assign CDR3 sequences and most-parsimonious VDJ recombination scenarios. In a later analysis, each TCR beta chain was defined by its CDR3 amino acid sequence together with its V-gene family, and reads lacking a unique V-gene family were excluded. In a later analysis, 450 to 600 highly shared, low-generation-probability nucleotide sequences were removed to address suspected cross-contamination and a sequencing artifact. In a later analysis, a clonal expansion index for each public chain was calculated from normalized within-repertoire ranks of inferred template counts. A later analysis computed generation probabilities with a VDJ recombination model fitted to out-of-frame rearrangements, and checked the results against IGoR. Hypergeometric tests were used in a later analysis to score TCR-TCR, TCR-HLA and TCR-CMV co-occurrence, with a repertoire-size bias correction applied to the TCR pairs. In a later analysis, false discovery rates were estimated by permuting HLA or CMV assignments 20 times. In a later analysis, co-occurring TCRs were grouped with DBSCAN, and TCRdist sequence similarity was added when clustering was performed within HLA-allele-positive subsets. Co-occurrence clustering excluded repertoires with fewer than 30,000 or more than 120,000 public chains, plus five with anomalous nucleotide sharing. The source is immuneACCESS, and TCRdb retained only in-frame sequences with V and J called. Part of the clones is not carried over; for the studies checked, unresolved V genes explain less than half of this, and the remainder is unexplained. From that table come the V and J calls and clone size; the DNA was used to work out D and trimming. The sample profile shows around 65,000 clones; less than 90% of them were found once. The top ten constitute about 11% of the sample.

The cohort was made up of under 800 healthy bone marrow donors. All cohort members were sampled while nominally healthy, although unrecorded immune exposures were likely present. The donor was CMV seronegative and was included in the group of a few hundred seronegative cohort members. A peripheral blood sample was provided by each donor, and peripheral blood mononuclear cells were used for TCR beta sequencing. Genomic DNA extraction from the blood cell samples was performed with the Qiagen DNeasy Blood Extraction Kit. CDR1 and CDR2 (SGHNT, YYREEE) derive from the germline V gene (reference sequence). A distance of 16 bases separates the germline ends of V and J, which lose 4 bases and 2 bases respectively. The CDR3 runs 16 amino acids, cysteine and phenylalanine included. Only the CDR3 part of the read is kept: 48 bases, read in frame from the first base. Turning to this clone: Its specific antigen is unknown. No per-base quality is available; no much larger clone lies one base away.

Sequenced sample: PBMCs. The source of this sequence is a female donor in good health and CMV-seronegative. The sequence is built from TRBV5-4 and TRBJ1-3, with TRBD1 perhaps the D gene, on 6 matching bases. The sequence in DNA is TGTGCCAGCAGCCCCGGGGGGGGCCCGGCTGGAAACACCATATATTTT. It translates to CASSPGGGPAGNTIYF.